This T cell receptor (beta chain) comes out of a study of vaccination effects on CD4 cells after COVID-19. Sequencing was preceded by expansion of antigen-specific CD4+ T cells with viral peptide pools in the ViraFEST assay. Culturing for about 9 days preceded CD4+ T cell isolation. The vaccine given was either BNT162b2 or mRNA-1273, in two doses. On days 3 and 7, fresh IL-2 medium replaced half the medium. On this clone: What it binds is unknown.

CDR1 and CDR2 from the germline V gene are KGHSH and LQKENI. V lost 1 base and J lost 1, with 6 bases in between. The CDR3 has 14 residues. Sequencing was performed with immunoSEQ multiplex PCR; in TCRdb, only in-frame clones are kept and a portion is missing. The profile shows about 27,000 clones, 83% of them singletons. The TCR sequence derives from a human donor who received a COVID-19 vaccine. Some clones in this sample may be carry-over from other donors' samples. V and J are TRBV18 and TRBJ2-3; unclear D gene. Sequenced here: CD4+ T cells from PBMCs cultured with HCoV-NL63 spike peptides, sampled after COVID-19 vaccination. The CDR3, as DNA: TGTGCCAGCTCACCACAGGACCGCACAGATACGCAGTATTTT. It is translated as CASSPQDRTDTQYF.